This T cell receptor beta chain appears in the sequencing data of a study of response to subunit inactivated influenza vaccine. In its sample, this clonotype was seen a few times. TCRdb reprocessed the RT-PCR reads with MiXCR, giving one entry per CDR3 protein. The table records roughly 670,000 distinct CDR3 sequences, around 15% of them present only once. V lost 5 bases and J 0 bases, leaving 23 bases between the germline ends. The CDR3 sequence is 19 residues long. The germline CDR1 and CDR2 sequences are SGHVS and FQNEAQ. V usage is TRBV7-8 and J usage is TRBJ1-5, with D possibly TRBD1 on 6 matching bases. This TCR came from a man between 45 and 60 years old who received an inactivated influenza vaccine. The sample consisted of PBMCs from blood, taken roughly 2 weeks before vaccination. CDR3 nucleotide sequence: TGTGCCAGCAGCCTACCCGGGACACCAGAAATTTATAGCAATCAGCCCCAGCATTTT. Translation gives CASSLPGTPEIYSNQPQHF.